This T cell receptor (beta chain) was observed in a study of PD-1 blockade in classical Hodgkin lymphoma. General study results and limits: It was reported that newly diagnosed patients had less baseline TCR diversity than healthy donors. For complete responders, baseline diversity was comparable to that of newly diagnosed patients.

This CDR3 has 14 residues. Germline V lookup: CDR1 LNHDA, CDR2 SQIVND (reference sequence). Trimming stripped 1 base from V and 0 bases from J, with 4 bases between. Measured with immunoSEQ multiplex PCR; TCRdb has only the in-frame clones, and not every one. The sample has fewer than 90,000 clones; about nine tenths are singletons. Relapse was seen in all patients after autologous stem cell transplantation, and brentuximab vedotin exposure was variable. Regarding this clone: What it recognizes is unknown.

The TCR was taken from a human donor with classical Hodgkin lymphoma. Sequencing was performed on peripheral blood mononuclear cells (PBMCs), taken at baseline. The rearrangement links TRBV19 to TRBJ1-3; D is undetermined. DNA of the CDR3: TGTGCCAGTAGTATAGCCGACTCTGGAAACACCATATATTTT. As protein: CASSIADSGNTIYF. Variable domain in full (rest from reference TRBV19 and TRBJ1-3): DGGITQSPKYLFRKEGQNVTLSCEQNLNHDAMYWYRQDPGQGLRLIYYSQIVNDFQKGDIAEGYSVSREKKESFPLTVTSAQKNPTAFYLCASSIADSGNTIYFGEGSWLTVV.